This T cell receptor (beta chain) was sequenced for a study of vaccination and CD4 T cells after COVID-19. The Oncomine TCR Beta short-read assay was applied to DNA of cultured CD4+ T cells. TCRdb reprocessed the PCR reads with MiXCR, giving one entry per CDR3 protein. The data contain approximately 15,000 distinct CDR3 sequences, about 53% of them singletons. This clonotype is medium-sized in the sample. Its antigen is not known. The treatment is: roughly 10-day PBMC culture with coronavirus spike peptide pools or control peptides (ViraFEST assay). Looked up from germline, CDR1 is MGHRA and CDR2 is YSYEKL. The CDR3 runs 16 residues. V was clipped by 0 bases and J by 7 bases; unmatched bases: 8.

V and J are TRBV4-1 and TRBJ2-3; 9 nucleotides line up with TRBD2. The sequencing input was CD4+ T cells from blood, cultured in vitro. This clonotype was sampled from a human donor who had recovered from COVID-19. The CDR3: CASSQEGWTSANTQYF. CDR3 sequence (DNA): TGCGCCAGCAGCCAAGAAGGCTGGACTAGCGCGAATACGCAGTATTTT.